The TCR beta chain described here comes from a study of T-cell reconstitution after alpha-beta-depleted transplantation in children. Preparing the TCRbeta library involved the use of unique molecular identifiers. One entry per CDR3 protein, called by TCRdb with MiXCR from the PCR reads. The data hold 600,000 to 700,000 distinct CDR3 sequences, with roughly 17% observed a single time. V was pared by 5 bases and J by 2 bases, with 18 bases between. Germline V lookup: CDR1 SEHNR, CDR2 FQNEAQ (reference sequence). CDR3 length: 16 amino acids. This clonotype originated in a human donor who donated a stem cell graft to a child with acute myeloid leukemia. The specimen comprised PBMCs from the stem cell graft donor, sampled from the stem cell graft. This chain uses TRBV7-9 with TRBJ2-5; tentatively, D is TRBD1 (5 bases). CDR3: CASSLPPTEIQETQYF. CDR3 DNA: TGTGCCAGCAGCCTACCTCCGACAGAAATTCAAGAGACCCAGTACTTC.